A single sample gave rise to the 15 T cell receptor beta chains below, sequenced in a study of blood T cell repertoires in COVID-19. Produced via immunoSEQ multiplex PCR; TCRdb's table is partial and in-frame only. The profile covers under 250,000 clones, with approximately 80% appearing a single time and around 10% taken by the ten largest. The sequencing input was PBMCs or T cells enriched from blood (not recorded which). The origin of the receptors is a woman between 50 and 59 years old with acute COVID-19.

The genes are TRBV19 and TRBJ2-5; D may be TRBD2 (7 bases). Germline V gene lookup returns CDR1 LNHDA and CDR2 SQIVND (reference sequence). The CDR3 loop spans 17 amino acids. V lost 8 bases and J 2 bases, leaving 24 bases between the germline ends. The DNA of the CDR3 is TGTGCCAGTCGTAGTATAGGGGGGGAAGGGGAACAAGAGACCCAGTACTTC. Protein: CASRSIGGEGEQETQYF.

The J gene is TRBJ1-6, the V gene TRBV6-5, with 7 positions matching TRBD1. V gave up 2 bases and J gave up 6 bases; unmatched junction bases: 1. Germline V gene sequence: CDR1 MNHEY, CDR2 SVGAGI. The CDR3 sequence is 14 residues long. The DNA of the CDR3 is TGTGCCAGCAGTTACAGGGGGCCTAATTCACCCCTCCACTTT. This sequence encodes CASSYRGPNSPLHF.

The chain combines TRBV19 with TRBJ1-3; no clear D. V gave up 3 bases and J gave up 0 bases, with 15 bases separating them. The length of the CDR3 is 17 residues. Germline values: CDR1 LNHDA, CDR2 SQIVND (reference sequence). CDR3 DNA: TGTGCCAGTAGTATTATTAATCGAGGAGCCTCTGGAAACACCATATATTTT. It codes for CASSIINRGASGNTIYF. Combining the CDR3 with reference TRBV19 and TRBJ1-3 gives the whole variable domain DGGITQSPKYLFRKEGQNVTLSCEQNLNHDAMYWYRQDPGQGLRLIYYSQIVNDFQKGDIAEGYSVSREKKESFPLTVTSAQKNPTAFYLCASSIINRGASGNTIYFGEGSWLTVV.

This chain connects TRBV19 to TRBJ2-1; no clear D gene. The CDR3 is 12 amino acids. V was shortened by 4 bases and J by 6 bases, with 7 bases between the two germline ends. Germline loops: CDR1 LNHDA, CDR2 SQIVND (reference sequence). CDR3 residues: CASSTNSNEQFF. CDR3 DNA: TGTGCCAGTAGTACCAATAGCAATGAGCAGTTCTTC.

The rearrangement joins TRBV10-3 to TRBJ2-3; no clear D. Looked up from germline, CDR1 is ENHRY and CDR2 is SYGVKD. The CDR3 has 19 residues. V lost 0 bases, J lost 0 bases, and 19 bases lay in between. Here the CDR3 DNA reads TGTGCCATCAGTGAGTCTTACGGCGGAACGCCTCTAAGCACAGATACGCAGTATTTT. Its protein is CAISESYGGTPLSTDTQYF.

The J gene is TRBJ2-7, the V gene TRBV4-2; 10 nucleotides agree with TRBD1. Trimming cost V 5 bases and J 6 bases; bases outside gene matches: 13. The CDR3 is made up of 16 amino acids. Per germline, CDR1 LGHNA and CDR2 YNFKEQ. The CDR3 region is CASSTHPGQGYSEQYF. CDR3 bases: TGTGCCAGCAGCACTCACCCGGGACAGGGGTACTCCGAGCAGTACTTC.

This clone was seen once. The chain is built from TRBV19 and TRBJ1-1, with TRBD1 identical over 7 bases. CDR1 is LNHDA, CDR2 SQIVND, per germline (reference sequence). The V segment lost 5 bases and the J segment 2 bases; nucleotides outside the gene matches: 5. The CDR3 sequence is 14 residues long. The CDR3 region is CASSRQGSNTEAFF. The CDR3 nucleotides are TGTGCCAGTAGTCGACAGGGCTCAAACACTGAAGCTTTCTTT.

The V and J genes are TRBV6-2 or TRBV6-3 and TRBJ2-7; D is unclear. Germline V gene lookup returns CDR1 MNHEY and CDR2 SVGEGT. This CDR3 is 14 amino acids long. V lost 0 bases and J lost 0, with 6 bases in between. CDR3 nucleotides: TGTGCCAGCAGTTACTCCCTCAGCTCCTACGAGCAGTACTTC. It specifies CASSYSLSSYEQYF.

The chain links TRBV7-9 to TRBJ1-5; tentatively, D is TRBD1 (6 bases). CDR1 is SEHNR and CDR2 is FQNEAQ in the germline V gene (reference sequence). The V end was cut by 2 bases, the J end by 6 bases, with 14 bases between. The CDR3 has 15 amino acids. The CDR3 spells CASSLNAGGTQPQHF. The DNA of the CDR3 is TGTGCCAGCAGCTTAAATGCGGGGGGCACTCAGCCCCAGCATTTT.

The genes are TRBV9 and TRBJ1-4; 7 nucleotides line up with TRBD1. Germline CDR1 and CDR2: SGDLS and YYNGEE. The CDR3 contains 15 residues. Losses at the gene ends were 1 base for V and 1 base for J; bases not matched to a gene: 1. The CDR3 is CASSVQGVTNEKLFF. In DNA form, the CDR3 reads TGTGCCAGCAGCGTACAGGGGGTAACTAATGAAAAACTGTTTTTT.

CDR3 DNA sequence: TGCAGCGGGGAAGGACAGGGTGAAAAACTGTTTTTT. This sequence encodes CSGEGQGEKLFF. This rearrangement joins TRBV29-1 to TRBJ1-4, with 8 bases lining up with TRBD1. Losses at the gene ends were 7 bases for V and 7 bases for J; bases not matched to a gene: 5. Germline-derived CDR1 and CDR2 are SQVTM and ANQGSEA. The CDR3 contains 12 residues.

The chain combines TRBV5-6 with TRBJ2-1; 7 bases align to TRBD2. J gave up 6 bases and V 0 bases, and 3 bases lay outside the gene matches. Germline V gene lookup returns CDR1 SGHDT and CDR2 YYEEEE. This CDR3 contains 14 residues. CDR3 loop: CASSLAGGINEQFF. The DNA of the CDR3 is TGTGCCAGCAGCTTGGCGGGAGGAATCAATGAGCAGTTCTTC.

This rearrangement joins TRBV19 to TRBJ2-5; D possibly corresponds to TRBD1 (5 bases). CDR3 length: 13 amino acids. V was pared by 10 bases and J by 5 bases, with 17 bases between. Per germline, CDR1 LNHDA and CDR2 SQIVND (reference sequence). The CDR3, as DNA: TGTGCCACCCGTGGCAGGGCGGATGAGACCCAGTACTTC. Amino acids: CATRGRADETQYF.

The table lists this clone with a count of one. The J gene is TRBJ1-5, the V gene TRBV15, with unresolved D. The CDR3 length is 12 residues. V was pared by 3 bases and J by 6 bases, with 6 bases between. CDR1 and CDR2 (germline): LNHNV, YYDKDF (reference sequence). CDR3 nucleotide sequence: TGTGCCACCAGCAGGGCCACTCAGCCCCAGCATTTT. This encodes CATSRATQPQHF. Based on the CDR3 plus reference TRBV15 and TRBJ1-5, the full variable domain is DAMVIQNPRYQVTQFGKPVTLSCSQTLNHNVMYWYQQKSSQAPKLLFHYYDKDFNNEADTPDNFQSRRPNTSFCFLDIRSPGLGDTAMYLCATSRATQPQHFGDGTRLSIL.

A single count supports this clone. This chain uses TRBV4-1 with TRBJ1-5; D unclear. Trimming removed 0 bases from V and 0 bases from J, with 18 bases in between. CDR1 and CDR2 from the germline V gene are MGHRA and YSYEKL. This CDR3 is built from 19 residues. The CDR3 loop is CASSQDPPHPQYSNQPQHF. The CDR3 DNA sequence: TGCGCCAGCAGCCAAGATCCCCCTCACCCACAGTATAGCAATCAGCCCCAGCATTTT.